This T cell receptor beta chain appears in the sequencing data of a study of T cell changes during pregnancy in multiple sclerosis. Repertoires were generated with immunoSEQ multiplex PCR, while TCRdb's copy carries only in-frame clones and drops some. The sample shows approximately 23,000 clones, roughly 89% of them seen only once. The receptor's source is a female donor in good health, enrolled as a control in a pregnancy study. Sequenced here: CD4+ T cells from peripheral blood mononuclear cells, sampled in the third trimester of pregnancy.

In DNA, the CDR3 is TGTGCCAGCAGCTTGCCTAGCGGGAGTACTTTCACCGGGGAGCTGTTTTTT. This gives the protein CASSLPSGSTFTGELFF. The rearrangement uses TRBV5-4 and TRBJ2-2; 10 bases match TRBD2. Germline-derived CDR1 and CDR2 are SGHNT and YYREEE (reference sequence). V lost 1 base, J lost 4 bases, and 7 bases stayed unmatched. The CDR3 has 17 amino acids.